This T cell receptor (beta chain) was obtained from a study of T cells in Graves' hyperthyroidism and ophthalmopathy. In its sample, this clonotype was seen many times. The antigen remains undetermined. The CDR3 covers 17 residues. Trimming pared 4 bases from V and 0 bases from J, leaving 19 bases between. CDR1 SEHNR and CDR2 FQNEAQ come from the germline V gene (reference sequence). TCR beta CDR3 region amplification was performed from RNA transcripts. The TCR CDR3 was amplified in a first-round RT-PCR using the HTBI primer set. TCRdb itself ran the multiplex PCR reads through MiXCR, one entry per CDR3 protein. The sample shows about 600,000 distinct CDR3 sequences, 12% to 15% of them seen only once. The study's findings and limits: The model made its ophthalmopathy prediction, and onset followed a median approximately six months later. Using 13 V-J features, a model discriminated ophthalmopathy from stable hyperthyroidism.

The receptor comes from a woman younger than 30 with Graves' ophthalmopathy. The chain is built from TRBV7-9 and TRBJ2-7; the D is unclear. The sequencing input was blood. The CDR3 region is CASSSTRRGGYSYEQYF. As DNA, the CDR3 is TGTGCCAGCAGCTCAACCCGCCGAGGTGGGTACTCCTACGAGCAGTACTTC. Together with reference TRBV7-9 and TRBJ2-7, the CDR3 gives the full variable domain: DTGVSQNPRHKITKRGQNVTFRCDPISEHNRLYWYRQTLGQGPEFLTYFQNEAQLEKSRLLSDRFSAERPKGSFSTLEIQRTEQGDSAMYLCASSSTRRGGYSYEQYFGPGTRLTVT.